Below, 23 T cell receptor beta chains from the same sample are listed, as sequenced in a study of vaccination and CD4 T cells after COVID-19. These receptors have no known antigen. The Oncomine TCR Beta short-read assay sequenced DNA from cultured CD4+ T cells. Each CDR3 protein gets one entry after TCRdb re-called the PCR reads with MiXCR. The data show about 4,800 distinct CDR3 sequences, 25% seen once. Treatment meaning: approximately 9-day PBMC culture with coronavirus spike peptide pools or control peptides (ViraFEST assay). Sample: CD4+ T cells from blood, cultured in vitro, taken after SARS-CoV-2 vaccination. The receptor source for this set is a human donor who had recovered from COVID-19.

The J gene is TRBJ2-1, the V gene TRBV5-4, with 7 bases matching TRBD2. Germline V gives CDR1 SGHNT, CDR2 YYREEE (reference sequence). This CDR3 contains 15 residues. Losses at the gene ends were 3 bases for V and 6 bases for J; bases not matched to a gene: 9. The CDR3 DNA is TGTGCCAGCAGCTATGGGCGGGAGAGCTTCAATGAGCAGTTCTTC. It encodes CASSYGRESFNEQFF.

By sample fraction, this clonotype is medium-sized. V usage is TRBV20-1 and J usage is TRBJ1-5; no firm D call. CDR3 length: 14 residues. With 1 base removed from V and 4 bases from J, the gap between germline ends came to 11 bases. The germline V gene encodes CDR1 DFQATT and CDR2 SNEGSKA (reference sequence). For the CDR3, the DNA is TGCAGTGCTAGAGTCCCGTCCCAGAATCAGCCCCAGCATTTT. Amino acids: CSARVPSQNQPQHF.

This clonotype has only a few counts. The CDR3 sequence is CASKPGTGEETQYF. CDR3 in DNA: TGTGCCAGCAAACCCGGGACAGGGGAAGAGACCCAGTACTTC. V gene TRBV6-1 combines with J gene TRBJ2-5; 10 bases match TRBD1. V trimming: 7 bases; J trimming: 3 bases; junction bases outside the gene matches: 5. The CDR3 contains 14 residues. Germline CDR1 reads MNHNS; CDR2 reads SASEGT.

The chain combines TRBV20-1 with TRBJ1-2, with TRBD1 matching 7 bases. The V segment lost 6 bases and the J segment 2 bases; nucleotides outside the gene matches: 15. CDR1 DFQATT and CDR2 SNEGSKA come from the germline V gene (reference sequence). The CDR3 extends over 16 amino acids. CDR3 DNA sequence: TGCAGTGCCCCACCCCCGGCCAGGGGGGCGAACTATGGCTACACCTTC. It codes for CSAPPPARGANYGYTF.

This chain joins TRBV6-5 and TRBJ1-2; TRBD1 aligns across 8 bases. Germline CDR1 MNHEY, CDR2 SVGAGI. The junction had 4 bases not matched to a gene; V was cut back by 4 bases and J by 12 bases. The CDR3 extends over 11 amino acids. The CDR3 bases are TGTGCCAGCAGTTCAGGGGGCGGCCACACCTTC. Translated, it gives CASSSGGGHTF.

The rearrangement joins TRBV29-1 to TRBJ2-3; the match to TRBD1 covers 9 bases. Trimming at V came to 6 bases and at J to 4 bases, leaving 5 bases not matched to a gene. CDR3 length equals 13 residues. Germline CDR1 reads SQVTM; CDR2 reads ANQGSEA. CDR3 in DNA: TGCAGCGTACGGACAGGGGTGGCAGATACGCAGTATTTT. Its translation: CSVRTGVADTQYF.

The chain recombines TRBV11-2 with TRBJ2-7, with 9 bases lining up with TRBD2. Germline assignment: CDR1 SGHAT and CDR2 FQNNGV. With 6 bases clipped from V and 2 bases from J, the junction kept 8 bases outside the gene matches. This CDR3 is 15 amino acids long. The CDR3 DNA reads TGTGCCAGCAGATCACCGGGACTAGCTCCCTACGAGCAGTACTTC. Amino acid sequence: CASRSPGLAPYEQYF.

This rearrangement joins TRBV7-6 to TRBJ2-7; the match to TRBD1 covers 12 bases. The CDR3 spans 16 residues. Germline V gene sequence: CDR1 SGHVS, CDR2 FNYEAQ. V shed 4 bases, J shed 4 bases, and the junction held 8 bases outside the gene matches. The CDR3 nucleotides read TGTGCCAGCAGCTCGAGTTGGGACAGGGGGCCGTACGAGCAGTACTTC. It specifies CASSSSWDRGPYEQYF.

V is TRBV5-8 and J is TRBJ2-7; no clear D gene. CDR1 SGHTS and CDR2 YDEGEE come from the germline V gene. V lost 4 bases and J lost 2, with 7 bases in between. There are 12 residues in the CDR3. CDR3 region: CASSPRTYEQYF. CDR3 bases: TGTGCCAGCAGCCCCCGGACCTACGAGCAGTACTTC.

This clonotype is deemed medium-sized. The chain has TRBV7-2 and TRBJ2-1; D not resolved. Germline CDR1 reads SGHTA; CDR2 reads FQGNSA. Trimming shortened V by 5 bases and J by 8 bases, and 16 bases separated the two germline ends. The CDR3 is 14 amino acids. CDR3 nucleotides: TGTGCCAGCAGCCCAAGCCTTTTAGCCGATGAGCAGTTCTTC. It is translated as CASSPSLLADEQFF.

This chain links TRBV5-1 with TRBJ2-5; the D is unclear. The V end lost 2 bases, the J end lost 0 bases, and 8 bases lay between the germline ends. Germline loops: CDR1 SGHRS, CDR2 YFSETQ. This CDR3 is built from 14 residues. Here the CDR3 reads CASSLYSYQETQYF. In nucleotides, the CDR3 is TGCGCCAGCAGCTTATACAGTTACCAAGAGACCCAGTACTTC.

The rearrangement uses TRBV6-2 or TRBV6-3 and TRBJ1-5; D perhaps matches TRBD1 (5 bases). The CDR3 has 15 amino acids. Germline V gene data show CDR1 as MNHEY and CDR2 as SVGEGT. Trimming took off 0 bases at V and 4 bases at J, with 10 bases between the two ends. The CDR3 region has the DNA TGTGCCAGCAGTTACTCGATCAGGGATAATCAGCCCCAGCATTTT. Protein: CASSYSIRDNQPQHF.

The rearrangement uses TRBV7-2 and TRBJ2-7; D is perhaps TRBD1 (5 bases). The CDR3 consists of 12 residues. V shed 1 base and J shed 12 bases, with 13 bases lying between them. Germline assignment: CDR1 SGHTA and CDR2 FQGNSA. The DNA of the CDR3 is TGTGCCAGCAGCTTAGAGAGTACGCAGGGGTACTTC. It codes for CASSLESTQGYF.

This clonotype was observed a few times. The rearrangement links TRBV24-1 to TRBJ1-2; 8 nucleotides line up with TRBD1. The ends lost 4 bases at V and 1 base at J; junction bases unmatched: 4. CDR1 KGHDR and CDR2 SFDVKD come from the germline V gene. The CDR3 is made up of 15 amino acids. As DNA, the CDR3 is TGTGCCACCAGTGACTCGGGACAGGTTAACTATGGCTACACCTTC. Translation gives CATSDSGQVNYGYTF.

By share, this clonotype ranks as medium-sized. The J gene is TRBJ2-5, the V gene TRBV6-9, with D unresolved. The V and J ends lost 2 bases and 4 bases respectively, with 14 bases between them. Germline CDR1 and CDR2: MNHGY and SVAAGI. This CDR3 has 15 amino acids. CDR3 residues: CASSYVFKGGETQYF. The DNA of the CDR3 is TGTGCCAGCAGTTATGTCTTTAAAGGCGGAGAGACCCAGTACTTC.

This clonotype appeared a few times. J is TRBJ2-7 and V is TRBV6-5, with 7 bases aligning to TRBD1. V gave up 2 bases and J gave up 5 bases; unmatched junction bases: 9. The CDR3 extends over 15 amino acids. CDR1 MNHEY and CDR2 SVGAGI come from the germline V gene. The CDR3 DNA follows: TGTGCCAGCAGTTACACCGGGACAGAAGGGCACGAGCAGTACTTC. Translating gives CASSYTGTEGHEQYF.

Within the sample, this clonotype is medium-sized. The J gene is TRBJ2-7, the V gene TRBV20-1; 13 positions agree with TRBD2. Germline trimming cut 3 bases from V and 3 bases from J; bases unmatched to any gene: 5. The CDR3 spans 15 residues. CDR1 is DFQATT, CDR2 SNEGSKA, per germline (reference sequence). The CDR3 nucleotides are TGCAGTGCTAGCCCAACTAGCGGGGGGGTCTACGAGCAGTACTTC. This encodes CSASPTSGGVYEQYF.

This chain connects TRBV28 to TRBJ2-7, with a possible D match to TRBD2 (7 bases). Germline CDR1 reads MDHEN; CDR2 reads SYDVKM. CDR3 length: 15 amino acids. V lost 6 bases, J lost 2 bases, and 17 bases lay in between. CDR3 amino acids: CASRSRGAGAYEQYF. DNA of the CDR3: TGTGCCAGCAGATCTCGGGGGGCGGGGGCCTACGAGCAGTACTTC.

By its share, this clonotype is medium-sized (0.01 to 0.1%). The CDR3 DNA reads TGTGCCAGCAGCTCCCGGGACCCGGCCTACGAGCAGTACTTC. Translation: CASSSRDPAYEQYF. This chain joins TRBV7-9 and TRBJ2-7; D may be TRBD1 or TRBD2 (5 bases each). From germline, CDR1 is SEHNR and CDR2 FQNEAQ (reference sequence). The CDR3 consists of 14 residues. V shed 4 bases and J shed 2 bases, with 12 bases lying between them.

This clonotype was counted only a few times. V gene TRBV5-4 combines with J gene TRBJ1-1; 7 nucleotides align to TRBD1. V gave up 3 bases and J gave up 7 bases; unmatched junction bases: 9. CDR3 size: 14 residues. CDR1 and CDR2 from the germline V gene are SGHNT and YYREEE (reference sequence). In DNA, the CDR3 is TGTGCCAGCAGCTCACGGGACAGCTCTAGTGAAGCTTTCTTT. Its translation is CASSSRDSSSEAFF.

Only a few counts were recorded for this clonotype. CDR3 coding DNA: TGTGCCAGCAGTTTGCGGAGGGCGAGCTCCTACGAGCAGTACTTC. Protein product: CASSLRRASSYEQYF. The rearrangement links TRBV28 to TRBJ2-7; a possible D gene is TRBD2 (6 bases). Deletions cut 3 bases from V and 0 bases from J, with 12 bases between. The CDR3 sequence is 15 residues long. Germline V CDR1 and CDR2: MDHEN, SYDVKM. The variable domain in full, completed from reference TRBV28 and TRBJ2-7, reads DVKVTQSSRYLVKRTGEKVFLECVQDMDHENMFWYRQDPGLGLRLIYFSYDVKMKEKGDIPEGYSVSREKKERFSLILESASTNQTSMYLCASSLRRASSYEQYFGPGTRLTVT.

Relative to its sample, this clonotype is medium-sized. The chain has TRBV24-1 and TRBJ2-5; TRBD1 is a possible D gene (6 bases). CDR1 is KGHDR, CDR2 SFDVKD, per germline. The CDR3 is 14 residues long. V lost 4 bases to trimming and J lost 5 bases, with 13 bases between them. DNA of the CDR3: TGTGCCACCAGTGACCCTACAGGGACCGAGACCCAGTACTTC. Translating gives CATSDPTGTETQYF.

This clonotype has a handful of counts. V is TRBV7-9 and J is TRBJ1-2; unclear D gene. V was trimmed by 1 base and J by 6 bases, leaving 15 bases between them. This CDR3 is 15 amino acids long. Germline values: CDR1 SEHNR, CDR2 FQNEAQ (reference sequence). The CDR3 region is CASSLDPARRDGYTF. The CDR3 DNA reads TGTGCCAGCAGCTTAGACCCAGCGAGAAGGGATGGCTACACCTTC.